Here is one T cell receptor (beta chain) with its context. Its antigen is not known. With V trimmed by 5 bases and J by 5 bases, 10 bases remained unmatched. The CDR3 loop spans 15 amino acids. Germline-derived CDR1 and CDR2 are SEHNR and FQNEAQ (reference sequence). RNA was extracted and reverse transcribed into cDNA as the sequencing template. Generated by immunoSEQ multiplex PCR, the TCRdb table keeps only in-frame clones and is missing some. Among about 210,000 clones listed, about 40% were seen once. The treatment: oral pan-JAK inhibitor, 5-10 mg twice daily. Using a FACSAria, the CD4+ and CD8+ T cells were sorted from the PBMCs. The sample belongs to a study of CD8+ T cells in alopecia areata. Study details: Patients in the study were on tofacitinib for 6 to 18 months, then off it for 6 months. Overall study results and limits: Normal scalp had lower clonality than lesional scalp, with alopecia totalis/universalis lesions showing this most strongly. While patients received tofacitinib, many expanded lesional clones remained present in scalp and blood.

The clonotype originates from a human donor with alopecia areata. The genes are TRBV7-9 and TRBJ1-2; 8 bases are shared with TRBD1. The sequencing here drew on CD4+ T cells sorted from blood, taken at approximately week 39, from a patient treated with tofacitinib. CDR3 sequence (DNA): TGTGCCAGCAGCCCTCGGGCAGGGGGCTTGTATGGCTACACCTTC. The encoded protein is CASSPRAGGLYGYTF.